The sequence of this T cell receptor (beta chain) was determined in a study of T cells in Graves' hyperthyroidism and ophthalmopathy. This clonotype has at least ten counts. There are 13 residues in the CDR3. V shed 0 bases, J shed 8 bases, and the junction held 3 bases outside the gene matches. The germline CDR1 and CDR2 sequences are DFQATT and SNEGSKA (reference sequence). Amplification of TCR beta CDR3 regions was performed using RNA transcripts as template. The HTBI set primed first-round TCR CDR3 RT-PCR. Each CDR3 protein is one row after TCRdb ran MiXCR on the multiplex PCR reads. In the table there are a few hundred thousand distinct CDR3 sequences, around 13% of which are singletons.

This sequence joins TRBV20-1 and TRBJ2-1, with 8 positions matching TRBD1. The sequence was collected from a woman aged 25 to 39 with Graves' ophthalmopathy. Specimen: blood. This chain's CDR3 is CSARDPGGDEQFF. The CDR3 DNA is TGCAGTGCTAGAGATCCAGGGGGCGATGAGCAGTTCTTC.